The text below deals with one TCR beta chain. Ten or more counts support this clonotype. Its recognized antigen is unknown. No base quality information exists; no much larger clone differs at one position. The sample is drawn from a study of early T cells in non-severe SARS-CoV-2 infection (dated by TCRdb to the early 2020s). Notes on the research overall: Bulk RNA from unsorted whole blood was used for TCR sequencing, so alpha and beta chains could not be paired.

Spanning cysteine to phenylalanine, the CDR3 consists of 14 amino acids. Only the CDR3 DNA is retained, 42 bases long and in frame from the first base. CDR1 and CDR2 are read off the germline V gene as SGHRS and YFSETQ. V loses 7 bases of germline sequence and J loses 8 bases, and the interval between the two ends is 18 bases. Library preparation used 5' RACE. Sequencing relied on a NextSeq 500. The TCR library protocol attached unique molecular identifiers to individual cDNA molecules to correct for sequencing error and PCR bias. TCR alpha and beta chains were both sequenced, and the abundances of alpha and beta sequences in each sample were closely correlated with each other. From the authors' description of their analysis: Decombinator V4 was used to perform V gene, J gene and CDR3 annotation of TCR sequences. Expanded TCRs were defined as changing significantly between any two time points under a Poisson model with p below 0.0001. Abundances of TCRs were expressed as counts per million after normalisation to the total number of TCRs sequenced in each sample. TRAV1-2 paired with TRAJ12, TRAJ20 or TRAJ33 defined MAIT TCRs, while TRAV10 paired with TRAJ18 defined iNKT TCRs. VDJdb, accessed on 1 November 2021, was searched for TCRs annotated for CMV, EBV and SARS-CoV-2, and TCRs annotated for more than one antigen were excluded. TCRdb trimmed the raw reads at Q25, called clones with MiXCR and kept productive beta chains. CDR3 protein duplicates are merged, each entry listing the most common genes and DNA. Clone size and V and J calls follow TCRdb, not the original study. In all, the sample holds some 45,000 distinct CDR3 sequences, and around 6.8% of those were seen once. The ten largest clones represent approximately 8% of the sample.

The study was a case-control design nested within a healthcare worker cohort in London, UK, with weekly nasopharyngeal swab PCR tests and blood sampling. Healthcare workers were enrolled in the week of the UK lockdown, from 23 to 31 March 2020, and were followed every week for up to about 16 weeks. The paper's findings and limits, for the study overall: VDJdb matching was skewed toward anti-spike CD8 responses and likely underestimated virus-specific expansions by missing private and CD4 specificities.

The source of this sequence is an adult who was a healthcare worker with PCR-confirmed SARS-CoV-2 infection or an uninfected control (not recorded which). Material: whole blood. The chain is encoded by TRBV5-1 joined to TRBJ1-4, with the D gene not clear enough to name. Read as DNA, the sequence is TGCGCCAGCCGACCCGGTCTCGCGGAAGAAAAACTGTTTTTT. It translates as CASRPGLAEEKLFF.